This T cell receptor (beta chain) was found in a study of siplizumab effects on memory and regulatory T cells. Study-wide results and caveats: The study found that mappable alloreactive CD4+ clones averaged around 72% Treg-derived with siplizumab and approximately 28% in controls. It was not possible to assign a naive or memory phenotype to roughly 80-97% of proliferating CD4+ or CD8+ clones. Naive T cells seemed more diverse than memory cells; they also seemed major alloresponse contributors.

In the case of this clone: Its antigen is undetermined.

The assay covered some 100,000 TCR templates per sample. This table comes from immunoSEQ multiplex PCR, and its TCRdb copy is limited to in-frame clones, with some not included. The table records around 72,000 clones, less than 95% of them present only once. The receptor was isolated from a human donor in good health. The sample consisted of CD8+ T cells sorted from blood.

DNA for the CDR3: TGCGCCAGCAGCCTCGGGCGCCAGGACTACGAGCAGTACTTC. It specifies CASSLGRQDYEQYF. The V call is TRBV4-1, the J call TRBJ2-7; D is undetermined. This CDR3 region has 14 residues. V was clipped by 4 bases and J by 3 bases, with 13 bases between them. Germline V gene data show CDR1 as MGHRA and CDR2 as YSYEKL.